The rows below give T cell receptor beta chains drawn from one sample of a study of T cells in localized non-small cell lung cancer. The repertoire was sequenced with immunoSEQ multiplex PCR; TCRdb's copy has only in-frame clones and lacks some. Here the sample spans under 20,000 clones, around four fifths being singletons. Sequenced here: peripheral blood, sampled before any cancer treatment. These receptors were collected from a female donor older than 55 with stage I lung adenocarcinoma. Each CDR3 is given with its conserved first and last residue. Size is stated for part of the rows, as once, few or many counts, or as a class when the clone is expanded.

abundance: medium-sized; j_gene: TRBJ1-1; v_gene: TRBV27; CDR3aa: CASRPSPMNTEAFF
abundance: NA; j_gene: TRBJ2-7; v_gene: TRBV5-1; CDR3aa: CASSLIGQGAGEQYF
abundance: NA; j_gene: TRBJ1-4; v_gene: TRBV5-4; CDR3aa: CASSLQGANEKLFF
abundance: once; j_gene: TRBJ2-2; v_gene: TRBV15; CDR3aa: CATSYLRGGSGELFF
abundance: NA; j_gene: TRBJ2-3; v_gene: TRBV7-9; CDR3aa: CASSFQATRTDTQYF
abundance: NA; j_gene: TRBJ1-2; v_gene: TRBV14; CDR3aa: CASSPSGGIGYTF
abundance: NA; j_gene: TRBJ2-3; v_gene: TRBV19; CDR3aa: CASSIQGPADTQYF
abundance: NA; j_gene: TRBJ1-1; v_gene: TRBV7-9; CDR3aa: CASSVVWAEAFF
abundance: NA; j_gene: TRBJ1-3; v_gene: TRBV30; CDR3aa: CAWSVWTGRSGNTIYF
abundance: NA; j_gene: TRBJ2-7; v_gene: TRBV4-3; CDR3aa: CASSPTDRAHEQYF
abundance: NA; j_gene: TRBJ2-5; v_gene: TRBV9; CDR3aa: CASSAAIGSETQYF